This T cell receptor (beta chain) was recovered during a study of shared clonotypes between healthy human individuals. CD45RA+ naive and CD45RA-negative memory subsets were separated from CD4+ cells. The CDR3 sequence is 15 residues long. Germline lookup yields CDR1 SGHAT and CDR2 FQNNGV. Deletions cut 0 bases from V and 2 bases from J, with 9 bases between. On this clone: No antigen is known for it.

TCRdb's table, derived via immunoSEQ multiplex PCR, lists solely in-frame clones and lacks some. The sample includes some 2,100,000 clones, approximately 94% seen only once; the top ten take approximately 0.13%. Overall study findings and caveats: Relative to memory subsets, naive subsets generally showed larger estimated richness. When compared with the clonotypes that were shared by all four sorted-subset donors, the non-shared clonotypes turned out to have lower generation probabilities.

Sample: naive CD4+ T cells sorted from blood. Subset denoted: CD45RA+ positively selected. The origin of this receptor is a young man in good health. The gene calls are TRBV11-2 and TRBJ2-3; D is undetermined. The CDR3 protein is CASSLDGSYTDTQYF. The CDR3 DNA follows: TGTGCCAGCAGCTTAGACGGCTCTTACACAGATACGCAGTATTTT.